This T cell receptor (beta chain) was profiled in a study of cytomegalovirus exposure and HLA in healthy donors. The PCR used 60 Vbeta and 13 Jbeta primers. TCRdb's table, derived via immunoSEQ multiplex PCR, lists solely in-frame clones and lacks some. The sample shows about 95,000 clones, around four fifths of them seen only once. Germline V gene sequence: CDR1 SGHNT, CDR2 YYREEE (reference sequence). The CDR3 runs to 15 residues. V was pared by 0 bases and J by 4 bases, with 10 bases between. The chain combines TRBV5-4 with TRBJ2-2, with D perhaps TRBD1 (5 bases). Input material: PBMCs. The clonotype originates from a woman aged 40 to 55 in good health and CMV-seronegative. The DNA of the CDR3 is TGTGCCAGCAGCTTGGGGAAGCAGGGCACCGGGGAGCTGTTTTTT. It translates to CASSLGKQGTGELFF.